One and the same sample provided the 13 T cell receptor beta chains below, sequenced in a study of T cell responses to AZD1222 COVID-19 vaccine. Measured with immunoSEQ multiplex PCR; TCRdb has only the in-frame clones, and not every one. The sample shows more than 70,000 clones, 87% of them seen only once. Specimen: peripheral blood, collected on day 0 of AZD1222 vaccination. The receptors originated from an adult in good health.

This rearrangement joins TRBV4-2 to TRBJ2-1, with TRBD2 identical over 15 bases. From germline, CDR1 is LGHNA and CDR2 YNFKEQ. The length of the CDR3 is 21 residues. Germline trimming cut 4 bases from V and 0 bases from J; bases unmatched to any gene: 13. The chain's CDR3 is CASSPYKGLAGGPHSYNEQFF. CDR3 DNA sequence: TGTGCCAGCAGCCCATATAAGGGACTAGCGGGAGGTCCCCACTCCTACAATGAGCAGTTCTTC.

This clone was detected once. The V gene is TRBV4-3, the J gene TRBJ1-5; D uncertain. The germline V gene has CDR1 LGHNA and CDR2 YSLEER. The CDR3 length is 15 residues. V was clipped by 0 bases and J by 4 bases, with 10 bases between them. The CDR3 is CASSQDMLINQPQHF. The CDR3 DNA reads TGCGCCAGCAGCCAAGATATGCTGATTAATCAGCCCCAGCATTTT.

V gene TRBV30 combines with J gene TRBJ1-4; unclear D gene. The CDR3 has 15 amino acids. V gave up 1 base and J gave up 5 bases, with 14 bases separating them. Germline CDR1 GTSNPN, CDR2 SVGIG (reference sequence). The CDR3 is CAWSAGLDLNEKLFF. As DNA, the CDR3 is TGTGCCTGGAGTGCCGGACTGGATCTAAATGAAAAACTGTTTTTT.

This clone occurred a few times. The DNA of the CDR3 is TGTGCCAGTTCGGACCCATCAGCGGCTTTCTTT. It yields the protein CASSDPSAAFF. J is TRBJ1-1 and V is TRBV19, with unresolved D. The CDR3 loop spans 11 amino acids. Germline V CDR1 and CDR2: LNHDA, SQIVND (reference sequence). V was clipped by 8 bases and J by 11 bases, with 15 bases between them.

V gene TRBV6-5 combines with J gene TRBJ1-1; 7 nucleotides align to TRBD1. CDR1 and CDR2 from the germline V gene are MNHEY and SVGAGI. The CDR3 consists of 12 residues. The J segment lost 9 bases and the V segment lost 5 bases, leaving 6 bases of the junction unmatched. The CDR3 protein is CASSHKGAQAFF. CDR3 DNA sequence: TGTGCCAGCAGTCATAAGGGGGCCCAAGCTTTCTTT.

The V gene is TRBV30, the J gene TRBJ1-4; D is perhaps TRBD1 (5 bases). Trimming removed 8 bases from V and 1 base from J, with 8 bases in between. The CDR3 runs 12 residues. Germline V gives CDR1 GTSNPN, CDR2 SVGIG (reference sequence). The CDR3 sequence is CARGGTNEKLFF. CDR3 nucleotide sequence: TGTGCCCGGGGGGGAACTAATGAAAAACTGTTTTTT.

The chain links TRBV6-4 to TRBJ2-3; D is uncertain. The germline gives CDR1 MRHNA, CDR2 SNTAGT. Trimming took 0 bases from V and 1 from J, leaving 8 bases between them. The CDR3 contains 15 residues. CDR3 region: CASSDSLEGTDTQYF. The CDR3 nucleotides are TGTGCCAGCAGTGACTCTCTAGAGGGCACAGATACGCAGTATTTT.

CDR3 sequence: CASSSSGGGHNEQFF. In DNA, the CDR3 is TGTGCCAGTAGTTCTAGCGGAGGAGGGCACAATGAGCAGTTCTTC. The rearrangement uses TRBV19 and TRBJ2-1; 7 nucleotides line up with TRBD2. The germline V gene encodes CDR1 LNHDA and CDR2 SQIVND (reference sequence). The CDR3 covers 15 residues. With 5 bases clipped from V and 5 bases from J, the junction kept 9 bases outside the gene matches. Supplemented by reference TRBV19 and TRBJ2-1, the full variable domain reads DGGITQSPKYLFRKEGQNVTLSCEQNLNHDAMYWYRQDPGQGLRLIYYSQIVNDFQKGDIAEGYSVSREKKESFPLTVTSAQKNPTAFYLCASSSSGGGHNEQFFGPGTRLTVL.

The chain links TRBV6-1 to TRBJ1-2; possibly TRBD1 for D (6 bases). Germline CDR1 and CDR2: MNHNS and SASEGT. V gave up 1 base and J gave up 4 bases, with 10 bases separating them. This CDR3 spans 14 amino acids. The CDR3 sequence: CASSEVGGPYGYTF. CDR3 in DNA: TGTGCCAGCAGTGAAGTCGGGGGGCCCTATGGCTACACCTTC.

The rearrangement joins TRBV6-4 to TRBJ2-3, with D uncertain. V was trimmed by 5 bases and J by 4 bases, leaving 10 bases between them. The CDR3 spans 13 residues. CDR1 MRHNA and CDR2 SNTAGT come from the germline V gene. The CDR3 nucleotides read TGTGCCAGCAGTCGTAGTGGGTCAGATACGCAGTATTTT. The encoded protein is CASSRSGSDTQYF.

The rearrangement joins TRBV27 to TRBJ2-1, with 9 positions matching TRBD2. This CDR3 has 15 residues. Germline CDR1 is MNHEY and CDR2 is SMNVEV (reference sequence). Trimming at V came to 5 bases and at J to 3 bases, leaving 5 bases not matched to a gene. The CDR3 region is CASSPWREGYNEQFF. In nucleotides, the CDR3 is TGTGCCAGCAGTCCTTGGCGGGAGGGCTACAATGAGCAGTTCTTC.

This chain joins TRBV5-5 and TRBJ1-5; 7 nucleotides line up with TRBD1. The CDR3 runs to 16 residues. Unmatched junction bases numbered 3, after V lost 0 bases and J lost 0 bases. The germline V gene has CDR1 SGHKS and CDR2 YYEKEE (reference sequence). CDR3 DNA: TGTGCCAGCAGCTTGGGACAGGGATTTAGCAATCAGCCCCAGCATTTT. Protein product: CASSLGQGFSNQPQHF.

The chain recombines TRBV6-5 with TRBJ1-5; 8 positions match TRBD1. The trim removed 5 bases at V and 3 bases at J, leaving 6 bases unmatched. In germline, CDR1 is MNHEY, CDR2 SVGAGI. The CDR3 runs to 15 residues. CDR3 bases: TGTGCCAGCAGTCCCCGGGACAGGAACAATCAGCCCCAGCATTTT. Amino acids: CASSPRDRNNQPQHF.